The next 13 T cell receptor beta chains were all read from a single sample in a study of blood T cell repertoires in COVID-19. Data came from immunoSEQ multiplex PCR; TCRdb stores just in-frame clones and leaves some out. The sample carries 300,000 to 400,000 clones, over 75% recorded once. The sequencing input was PBMCs or T cells enriched from blood (not recorded which). These receptors all come from a young woman with acute COVID-19.

The sample holds one count of this clone. The V and J genes are TRBV7-8 and TRBJ1-1, with no clear D. The CDR3 is 14 amino acids. Germline values: CDR1 SGHVS, CDR2 FQNEAQ. V lost 0 bases and J lost 11, with 16 bases in between. Here the CDR3 DNA reads TGTGCCAGCAGCTTAGCGGACCAAGAGGGAAGGGCTTTCTTT. Translating it yields CASSLADQEGRAFF.

There are a few counts of this clone. The V call is TRBV2, the J call TRBJ2-5; no clear D. The V end lost 2 bases, the J end lost 3 bases, and 4 bases lay between the germline ends. Per the germline V gene, CDR1 is SNHLY and CDR2 is FYNNEI. This CDR3 region has 12 residues. The CDR3, as DNA: TGTGCCAGCAGTGAAACGGAAGAGACCCAGTACTTC. It yields the protein CASSETEETQYF.

This clone was detected only once. The chain has TRBV5-8 and TRBJ2-5; TRBD1 aligns across 7 bases. Trimming cost V 2 bases and J 5 bases; bases outside gene matches: 9. The CDR3 has 15 amino acids. The germline CDR1 and CDR2 sequences are SGHTS and YDEGEE. CDR3 DNA sequence: TGTGCCAGCAGCTTAGGGACAGCCGAGGGGGAGACCCAGTACTTC. It encodes CASSLGTAEGETQYF.

The count of this clone is one. The V call is TRBV10-1, the J call TRBJ1-1, with D tentatively TRBD1 (6 bases). The V end was cut by 3 bases, the J end by 5 bases, with 10 bases between. CDR1 and CDR2 from the germline V gene are WNHNN and SYGVQD (reference sequence). This CDR3 has 13 amino acids. CDR3 region: CASSDPGDTEAFF. For the CDR3, the DNA is TGCGCCAGCAGTGACCCAGGGGATACTGAAGCTTTCTTT.

This clone has only one observation. V gene TRBV28 combines with J gene TRBJ1-1; possible D gene TRBD1, 5 bases. CDR1 and CDR2 from the germline V gene are MDHEN and SYDVKM. The CDR3 is 14 amino acids. Between the trimmed V and J ends, which lost 7 bases and 2 bases, there was a span of 14 bases. The CDR3 sequence: CASTVTDLNTEAFF. Here the CDR3 DNA reads TGTGCCAGCACTGTGACAGACCTTAACACTGAAGCTTTCTTT. The complete variable domain, with remaining parts taken from reference TRBV28 and TRBJ1-1, reads DVKVTQSSRYLVKRTGEKVFLECVQDMDHENMFWYRQDPGLGLRLIYFSYDVKMKEKGDIPEGYSVSREKKERFSLILESASTNQTSMYLCASTVTDLNTEAFFGQGTRLTVV.

J is TRBJ1-1 and V is TRBV4-3; 8 bases align to TRBD1. This CDR3 spans 15 amino acids. V lost 6 bases and J lost 1; bases outside the gene matches: 7. CDR1 LGHNA and CDR2 YSLEER come from the germline V gene. For the CDR3, the DNA is TGCGCCAGCAGTCCTACGGACAGGGCGAACACTGAAGCTTTCTTT. This encodes CASSPTDRANTEAFF.

CDR3 DNA sequence: TGCGCCAGCAGCCAAGGCCGGGGGAGGACAGATACGCAGTATTTT. Protein sequence: CASSQGRGRTDTQYF. The chain joins TRBV4-3 to TRBJ2-3, with D perhaps TRBD2 (6 bases). CDR1 is LGHNA and CDR2 is YSLEER in the germline V gene. The CDR3 has 15 amino acids. Between the trimmed V and J ends, which lost 1 base and 3 bases, there was a span of 11 bases.

The chain carries TRBV12-3 or TRBV12-4 and TRBJ2-5; D gene uncertain. The CDR3 is 12 amino acids. The germline V and J ends were trimmed by 4 bases and 1 base, with 4 bases remaining between them. The CDR3 nucleotides are TGTGCCAGCAGTTCGGGCCAAGAGACCCAGTACTTC. It translates to CASSSGQETQYF.

The chain is built from TRBV30 and TRBJ1-3; no clear D. Looked up from germline, CDR1 is GTSNPN and CDR2 is SVGIG (reference sequence). Deletions cut 2 bases from V and 3 bases from J, with 8 bases between. The CDR3 is 13 amino acids. CDR3 sequence (DNA): TGTGCCTGGAGTAGAGCTCGTGGAAACACCATATATTTT. Translation: CAWSRARGNTIYF.

V usage is TRBV30 and J usage is TRBJ1-5, with 9 positions matching TRBD1. Germline CDR1 and CDR2: GTSNPN and SVGIG (reference sequence). V was pared by 3 bases and J by 0 bases, with 12 bases of the junction left unmatched. There are 18 residues in the CDR3. CDR3 coding DNA: TGTGCCTGGAGCTCGGACAGGGGCGGTCAAAATAGCAATCAGCCCCAGCATTTT. Translation gives CAWSSDRGGQNSNQPQHF.

The rearrangement links TRBV18 to TRBJ2-7, with 7 bases identical to TRBD2. The CDR3 totals 15 residues. The V gene end was trimmed by 3 bases and the J gene end by 5 bases; junction bases not matched to a gene: 10. Germline assignment: CDR1 KGHSH and CDR2 LQKENI. CDR3 DNA: TGTGCCAGCTCACCGGGGGGGTCATACACCCACGAGCAGTACTTC. It translates to CASSPGGSYTHEQYF.

The gene calls are TRBV7-9 and TRBJ2-7; D ambiguous. Germline V gene lookup returns CDR1 SEHNR and CDR2 FQNEAQ (reference sequence). V shed 5 bases and J shed 0 bases, with 8 bases lying between them. CDR3 length: 13 residues. DNA for the CDR3: TGTGCCAGCAGCCGCACATCCTCCTACGAGCAGTACTTC. It encodes CASSRTSSYEQYF.

The chain has TRBV6-2 or TRBV6-3 and TRBJ1-1; D not certain. The CDR3 is made up of 14 amino acids. V lost 2 bases and J 0 bases, leaving 7 bases between the germline ends. CDR1 is MNHEY, CDR2 SVGEGT, per germline. CDR3 sequence (DNA): TGTGCCAGCAGTTACCCGGAGTTGAACACTGAAGCTTTCTTT. Translated: CASSYPELNTEAFF.